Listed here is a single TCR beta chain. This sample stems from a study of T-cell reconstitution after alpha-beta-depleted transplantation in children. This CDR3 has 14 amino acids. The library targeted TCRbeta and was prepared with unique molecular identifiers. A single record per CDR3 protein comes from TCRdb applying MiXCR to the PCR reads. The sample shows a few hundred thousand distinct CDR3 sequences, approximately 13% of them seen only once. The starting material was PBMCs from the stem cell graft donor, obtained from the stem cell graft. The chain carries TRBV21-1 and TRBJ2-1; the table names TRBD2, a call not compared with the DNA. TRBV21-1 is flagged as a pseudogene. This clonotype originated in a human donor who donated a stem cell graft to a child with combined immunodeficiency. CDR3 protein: CASHEGRGLDEQFF. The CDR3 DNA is TGTGCCAGCCATGAGGGGAGGGGTTTGGATGAGCAGTTCTTC.